This T cell receptor (beta chain) was observed in a study of T cells in localized non-small cell lung cancer. Study-level points and caveats: A higher density of T cells in blood coincided with extended overall survival. The study found T cell clonality highest in uninvolved adjacent lung, above tumor. Heterogeneity cannot be ruled out, as sequencing used one tumor region only.

This clone turned up a few times. Its antigen is undetermined. Trimming took off 6 bases at V and 7 bases at J, with 12 bases between the two ends. Germline-derived CDR1 and CDR2 are MDHEN and SYDVKM. The CDR3 extends over 12 amino acids. Using immunoSEQ multiplex PCR, the repertoire was profiled, and TCRdb retains in-frame clones only, with some absent. The repertoire holds more than 2,500 clones, with over 20% as singletons. The source was lung tumor tissue, collected before any cancer treatment. The clonotype was recovered from a male donor at least 60 years old with stage II lung adenocarcinoma. The chain recombines TRBV28 with TRBJ1-2; tentative D call: TRBD1 (5 bases). The CDR3 DNA sequence: TGTGCCAGCAGCTCGGGGGACCTTGGCTACACCTTC. This encodes CASSSGDLGYTF.